This T cell receptor (beta chain) was captured in a study of blood T cell repertoires in COVID-19. About the study: Samples taken during acute and convalescent COVID-19 were collected in the United States, Italy and Spain. PBMCs, B-cell-depleted T cells, or T cells were the source of the cDNA or gDNA that made up the material.

Losses at the gene ends were 0 bases for V and 3 bases for J; bases not matched to a gene: 2. The germline CDR1 and CDR2 sequences are LNHNV and YYDKDF (reference sequence). This CDR3 comprises 14 residues. Authors' methods: Amplifying reference gene primers gave estimates of nucleated cell counts. The data were produced by immunoSEQ multiplex PCR, yet TCRdb's version contains in-frame clones alone and is incomplete. The DNA was the basis for D and trimming; V, J and clone size are from that table. The data contain about 110,000 clones, around 80% of them singletons. There are a few counts of this clone.

V is TRBV15 and J is TRBJ2-7; 7 bases match TRBD2. The receptor was isolated from a woman aged 80 or over with active or convalescent COVID-19. Material for sequencing was peripheral blood. The CDR3 sequence is CATSRDGGVYEQYF. The DNA for the CDR3 is TGTGCCACCAGCAGAGATGGGGGGGTCTACGAGCAGTACTTC. The complete variable domain, with remaining parts taken from reference TRBV15 and TRBJ2-7, reads DAMVIQNPRYQVTQFGKPVTLSCSQTLNHNVMYWYQQKSSQAPKLLFHYYDKDFNNEADTPDNFQSRRPNTSFCFLDIRSPGLGDTAMYLCATSRDGGVYEQYFGPGTRLTVT.